Sequencing of this T cell receptor (beta chain) was carried out in a study of blood T cells in healthy people across ages. Points on this clonotype: Antigen unknown.

Whole-study findings and limits: Observed TCR beta diversity showed a strong correlation with the percentage of naive T cells as measured by flow cytometry.

J lost 8 bases, V lost 4 bases, and 13 bases had no gene match. CDR3 size: 15 residues. Per the germline V gene, CDR1 is LGHDT and CDR2 is YNNKEL (reference sequence). Combining a sample-barcoded 5' primer with a J-beta primer mix, a second PCR ran for roughly 6 to 12 cycles. TCRdb processed the 5' RACE reads anew with MiXCR; each CDR3 protein has one entry. The table records about 1,400,000 distinct CDR3 sequences, approximately 38% of them present only once. The chain combines TRBV3-1 with TRBJ1-2, with TRBD1 matching 7 bases. This receptor was obtained from a woman between 18 and 29 years old in good health. Sequencing used blood. As DNA, the CDR3 is TGTGCCAGCAGCCTCCTCCCTCAGGGGGGAGAGGGCTACACCTTC. Translated: CASSLLPQGGEGYTF.